The 20 T cell receptor beta chains below were found in one sample sequenced in a study of T-cell memory formation after mild COVID-19. One entry per CDR3 protein results from TCRdb running MiXCR on the 5' RACE reads. The top ten hold around 8% of the sample, which has hundreds of thousands of distinct CDR3 sequences, around 20% seen once. Material: PBMCs or a T cell subset sorted from them (not recorded which). These receptors were obtained from an adult woman who had mild COVID-19 (a few samples of this study predate the infection). Cell type and time point are not known.

This sequence joins TRBV12-3 or TRBV12-4 and TRBJ1-1; no firm D call. V was cut by 3 bases and J by 3 bases, with 8 bases left in between. The CDR3 length is 13 residues. The DNA for the CDR3 is TGTGCCAGCAGTTTGCAGGTCGACACTGAAGCTTTCTTT. This codes for CASSLQVDTEAFF.

This clonotype has more than one count but fewer than ten. V and J are TRBV20-1 and TRBJ1-5; 12 nucleotides line up with TRBD1. This CDR3 is built from 14 residues. Germline-derived CDR1 and CDR2 are DFQATT and SNEGSKA (reference sequence). V lost 0 bases to trimming and J lost 6 bases; unmatched junction nucleotides: 0. The CDR3 loop is CSAREGQGAQPQHF. The CDR3 DNA reads TGCAGTGCTAGAGAGGGACAGGGGGCTCAGCCCCAGCATTTT.

There are a few counts of this clonotype. The J gene is TRBJ2-3, the V gene TRBV20-1; D may be TRBD2 (6 bases). The germline CDR1 and CDR2 sequences are DFQATT and SNEGSKA (reference sequence). The germline V and J ends were trimmed by 3 bases and 2 bases, with 15 bases remaining between them. The CDR3 has 15 residues. The CDR3 loop reads CSASPGTLATDTQYF. The CDR3 DNA reads as TGCAGTGCTAGTCCCGGGACTCTAGCCACAGATACGCAGTATTTT.

The chain joins TRBV18 to TRBJ1-5; no clear D gene. CDR3 length: 13 residues. Per germline, CDR1 KGHSH and CDR2 LQKENI. V was trimmed by 7 bases and J by 2 bases, leaving 9 bases between them. CDR3 region: CASLPARNQPQHF. CDR3 coding DNA: TGTGCCAGCTTACCCGCTCGCAATCAGCCCCAGCATTTT. Variable domain in full (rest from reference TRBV18 and TRBJ1-5): NAGVMQNPRHLVRRRGQEARLRCSPMKGHSHVYWYRQLPEEGLKFMVYLQKENIIDESGMPKERFSAEFPKEGPSILRIQQVVRGDSAAYFCASLPARNQPQHFGDGTRLSIL.

V is TRBV29-1 and J is TRBJ1-2; D remains ambiguous. Germline CDR1 reads SQVTM; CDR2 reads ANQGSEA. This CDR3 contains 14 residues. V was shortened by 2 bases and J by 0 bases, with 10 bases between the two germline ends. The CDR3 loop is CSVERRLTNYGYTF. The CDR3 DNA follows: TGCAGCGTTGAACGGCGGTTGACTAACTATGGCTACACCTTC.

At least ten counts were recorded for this clonotype. The CDR3 loop reads CASSFNLNTEAFF. Here the CDR3 DNA reads TGTGCCAGCAGCTTCAACCTGAACACTGAAGCTTTCTTT. The chain carries TRBV7-9 and TRBJ1-1; no clear D gene. The germline V gene has CDR1 SEHNR and CDR2 FQNEAQ (reference sequence). The CDR3 length is 13 residues. The ends were cut back, 3 bases at V and 0 bases at J, with 5 bases in the middle.

At least ten counts were recorded for this clonotype. The gene calls are TRBV7-9 and TRBJ2-5; D is unresolved. Trimming left V 5 bases short and J 4 bases short, with 11 bases between. Germline CDR1 SEHNR, CDR2 FQNEAQ (reference sequence). The length of the CDR3 is 13 residues. The CDR3 DNA follows: TGTGCCAGCAGCCCCTCCCCCAGAGAGACCCAGTACTTC. Translating gives CASSPSPRETQYF.

This clonotype was seen more than once but under ten times. The chain combines TRBV12-3 or TRBV12-4 with TRBJ2-7, with 8 positions matching TRBD1. The CDR3 has 15 amino acids. V lost 6 bases to trimming and J lost 3 bases; unmatched junction nucleotides: 10. The CDR3 sequence is CASSLRDRSFYEQYF. CDR3 DNA: TGTGCCAGCAGCCTCCGGGACAGGTCCTTCTACGAGCAGTACTTC.

This clonotype was detected only a few times. This rearrangement joins TRBV9 to TRBJ2-7; D is possibly TRBD1 (6 bases). The CDR3 runs to 12 residues. Germline CDR1 SGDLS, CDR2 YYNGEE. Trimming cost V 5 bases and J 5 bases, with 11 bases left between them. CDR3 sequence reads: CASRARGDEQYF. CDR3 DNA sequence: TGTGCCAGCAGGGCCAGGGGTGACGAGCAGTACTTC.

This clonotype appeared a few times. The chain uses TRBV7-8 and TRBJ1-2; 7 nucleotides line up with TRBD1. This CDR3 has 15 amino acids. Germline V gene data show CDR1 as SGHVS and CDR2 as FQNEAQ. V was pared by 3 bases and J by 4 bases, with 8 bases of the junction left unmatched. The CDR3 is CASSFTGQAIYGYTF. The CDR3 DNA follows: TGTGCCAGCAGCTTTACTGGACAGGCGATCTATGGCTACACCTTC. Drawing the rest from reference TRBV7-8 and TRBJ1-2, the complete variable domain is GAGVSQSPRYKVAKRGQDVALRCDPISGHVSLFWYQQALGQGPEFLTYFQNEAQLDKSGLPSDRFFAERPEGSVSTLKIQRTQQEDSAVYLCASSFTGQAIYGYTFGSGTRLTVV.

In this sample, this clonotype turned up a few times. V usage is TRBV30 and J usage is TRBJ1-1; the D is unclear. V dropped 3 bases and J dropped 4 bases, with 15 bases sitting between them. The CDR3 consists of 14 residues. Germline values: CDR1 GTSNPN, CDR2 SVGIG (reference sequence). The CDR3 DNA is TGTGCCTGGAGAGTCCGATACGAGGGCACTGAAGCTTTCTTT. It translates to CAWRVRYEGTEAFF.

This clonotype was seen more than once but under ten times. The V gene is TRBV7-9, the J gene TRBJ2-3, with no clear D. Germline V gives CDR1 SEHNR, CDR2 FQNEAQ (reference sequence). The V end was cut by 5 bases, the J end by 4 bases, with 7 bases between. The CDR3 loop spans 12 amino acids. CDR3 in DNA: TGTGCCAGCAGCAATGGGTCAGATACGCAGTATTTT. Amino acids: CASSNGSDTQYF.

This clonotype was seen more than once but under ten times. V is TRBV20-1 and J is TRBJ2-4, with 7 bases that match TRBD1. Germline values: CDR1 DFQATT, CDR2 SNEGSKA (reference sequence). V dropped 6 bases and J dropped 5; count of bases not matched to a gene: 10. The CDR3 has 14 residues. As DNA, the CDR3 is TGCAGTGCACCCCAGACAGGGCGTCAAAACATTCAGTACTTC. Protein sequence: CSAPQTGRQNIQYF.

V is TRBV10-3 and J is TRBJ1-6; D might be TRBD1 (5 bases). The CDR3 loop spans 16 amino acids. Trimming stripped 3 bases from V and 4 bases from J, with 13 bases between. The germline CDR1 and CDR2 sequences are ENHRY and SYGVKD. The CDR3 DNA reads TGTGCCATCAGTGAAGGAGGCAGGGTGTATAATTCACCCCTCCACTTT. Amino acid sequence: CAISEGGRVYNSPLHF.

This clonotype has a count of ten or more. This chain uses TRBV6-5 with TRBJ1-5; D perhaps matches TRBD1 (5 bases). V lost 6 bases and J lost 9, with 18 bases in between. CDR1 and CDR2 from the germline V gene are MNHEY and SVGAGI. The CDR3 contains 14 residues. The CDR3 spells CASSSGTAGGPQHF. In DNA form, the CDR3 reads TGTGCCAGCAGCAGCGGGACGGCGGGAGGGCCCCAGCATTTT.

The chain combines TRBV2 with TRBJ1-2; 10 bases line up with TRBD1. From germline, CDR1 is SNHLY and CDR2 FYNNEI. J gave up 5 bases and V 5 bases, and 5 bases lay outside the gene matches. The CDR3 length is 14 residues. The CDR3 here is CASSLDRGLYGYTF. For the CDR3, the DNA is TGTGCCAGCAGTCTTGACAGGGGGCTGTATGGCTACACCTTC.

The rearrangement uses TRBV7-9 and TRBJ1-1; 8 nucleotides match TRBD1. The CDR3 contains 18 residues. V lost 4 bases to trimming and J lost 0 bases; unmatched junction nucleotides: 13. In germline, CDR1 is SEHNR, CDR2 FQNEAQ (reference sequence). The CDR3 DNA follows: TGTGCCAGCAGCTCCCGCAGGGTCCAGGGGGCGATGAACACTGAAGCTTTCTTT. Translated: CASSSRRVQGAMNTEAFF. The variable domain in full, with the rest retrieved from reference TRBV7-9 and TRBJ1-1, is DTGVSQNPRHKITKRGQNVTFRCDPISEHNRLYWYRQTLGQGPEFLTYFQNEAQLEKSRLLSDRFSAERPKGSFSTLEIQRTEQGDSAMYLCASSSRRVQGAMNTEAFFGQGTRLTVV.

Only a few counts were recorded for this clonotype. This chain joins TRBV11-1 and TRBJ2-1; TRBD1 aligns across 9 bases. Unmatched junction bases numbered 8, after V lost 7 bases and J lost 7 bases. CDR1 is SGHAT and CDR2 is FQDESV in the germline V gene (reference sequence). This CDR3 is built from 14 residues. Written as DNA, the CDR3 is TGTGCCAGCACTTTTCAAGACAGGGGGAATGAGCAGTTCTTC. This sequence encodes CASTFQDRGNEQFF.

Many counts were recorded for this clonotype. The rearrangement joins TRBV18 to TRBJ2-1; D is unclear. Per the germline V gene, CDR1 is KGHSH and CDR2 is LQKENI. The CDR3 covers 12 residues. Trimming took off 1 base at V and 5 bases at J, with 3 bases between the two ends. The CDR3 region is CASSPLNNEQFF. CDR3 bases: TGTGCCAGCTCACCACTTAACAATGAGCAGTTCTTC.

In its sample, this clonotype was seen a few times. The chain links TRBV7-8 to TRBJ2-2, with 14 nucleotides matching TRBD2. V dropped 6 bases and J dropped 3; count of bases not matched to a gene: 6. The CDR3 runs 17 residues. Germline values: CDR1 SGHVS, CDR2 FQNEAQ. This CDR3 is CASRIGLAGGYTGELFF. As DNA, the CDR3 is TGTGCCAGCAGAATAGGACTAGCGGGAGGATACACCGGGGAGCTGTTTTTT.